This TCR beta chain came from a study of blood T cell repertoires in COVID-19. Study at large: Both acute and convalescent COVID-19 samples were obtained from the United States, Italy and Spain.

This clone was seen a single time. Clones were sequenced by immunoSEQ multiplex PCR, and TCRdb holds only the in-frame ones, with some missing. The sample comprises roughly 22,000 clones, roughly 77% of which are singletons, and more than 2% rests with the top ten. Enrolled during active infection, Seattle patients were then followed longitudinally. This TCR derives from a woman between 65 and 79 years old with COVID-19, enrolled during active disease. The specimen sequenced was peripheral blood.

CDR3 DNA: TGTGCCACCAGTGACCCCCGGGACACTGGGGCAGATACGCAGTATTTT. Translated: CATSDPRDTGADTQYF. V gene TRBV24-1 combines with J gene TRBJ2-3, with D perhaps matching TRBD1 (6 bases). Germline V lookup: CDR1 KGHDR, CDR2 SFDVKD. The CDR3 is 16 amino acids. V lost 4 bases and J 4 bases, leaving 17 bases between the germline ends.